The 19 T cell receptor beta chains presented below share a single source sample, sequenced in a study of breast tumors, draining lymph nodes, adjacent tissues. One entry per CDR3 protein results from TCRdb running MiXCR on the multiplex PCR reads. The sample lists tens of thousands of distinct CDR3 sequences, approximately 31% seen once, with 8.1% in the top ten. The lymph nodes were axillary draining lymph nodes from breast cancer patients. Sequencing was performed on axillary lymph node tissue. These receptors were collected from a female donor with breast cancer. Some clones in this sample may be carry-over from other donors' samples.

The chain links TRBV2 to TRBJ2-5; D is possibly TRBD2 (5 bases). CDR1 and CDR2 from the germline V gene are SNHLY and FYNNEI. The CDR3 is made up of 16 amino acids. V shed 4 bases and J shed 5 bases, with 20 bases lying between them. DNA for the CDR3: TGTGCCAGCAGTGGCCCCCAAGCGGACTCCTGGGAGACCCAGTACTTC. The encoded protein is CASSGPQADSWETQYF.

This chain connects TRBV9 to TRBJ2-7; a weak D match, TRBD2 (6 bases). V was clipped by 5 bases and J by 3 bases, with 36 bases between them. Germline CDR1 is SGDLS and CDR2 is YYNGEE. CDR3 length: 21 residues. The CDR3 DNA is TGTGCCAGCAGGGCCACGGGGCGGTTTCGGTACGGGCAGGAGGGTATCTACGAGCAGTACTTC. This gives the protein CASRATGRFRYGQEGIYEQYF. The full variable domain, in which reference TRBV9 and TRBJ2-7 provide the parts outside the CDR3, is DSGVTQTPKHLITATGQRVTLRCSPRSGDLSVYWYQQSLDQGLQFLIQYYNGEERAKGNILERFSAQQFPDLHSELNLSSLELGDSALYFCASRATGRFRYGQEGIYEQYFGPGTRLTVT.

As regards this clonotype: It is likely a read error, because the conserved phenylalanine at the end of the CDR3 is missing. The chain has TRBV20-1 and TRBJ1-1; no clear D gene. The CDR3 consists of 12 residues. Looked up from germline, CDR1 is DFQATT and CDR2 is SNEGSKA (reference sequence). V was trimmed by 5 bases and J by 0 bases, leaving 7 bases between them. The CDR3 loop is CSAEKMNTEAFS. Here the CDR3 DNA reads TGCAGTGCTGAAAAGATGAACACTGAAGCTTTCTCT.

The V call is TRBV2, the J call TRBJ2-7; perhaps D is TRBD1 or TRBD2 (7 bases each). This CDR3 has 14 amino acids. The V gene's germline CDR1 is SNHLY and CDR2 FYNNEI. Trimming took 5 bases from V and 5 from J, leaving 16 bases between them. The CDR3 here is CASSRQGGNDEQYF. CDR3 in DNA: TGTGCCAGCAGTCGACAGGGAGGGAACGACGAGCAGTACTTC.

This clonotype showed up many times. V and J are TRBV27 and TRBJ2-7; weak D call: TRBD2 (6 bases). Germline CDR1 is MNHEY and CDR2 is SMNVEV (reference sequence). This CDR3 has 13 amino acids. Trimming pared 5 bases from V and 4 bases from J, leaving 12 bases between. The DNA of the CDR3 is TGTGCCAGCAGTCGGGCTAGCGAGTACGAGCAGTACTTC. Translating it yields CASSRASEYEQYF.

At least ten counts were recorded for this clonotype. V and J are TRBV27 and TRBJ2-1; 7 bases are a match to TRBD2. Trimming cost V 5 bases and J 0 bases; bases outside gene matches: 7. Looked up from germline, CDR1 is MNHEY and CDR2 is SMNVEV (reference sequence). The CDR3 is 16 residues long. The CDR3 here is CASSRLAVVSYNEQFF. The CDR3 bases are TGTGCCAGCAGTCGCCTAGCGGTTGTCTCCTACAATGAGCAGTTCTTC.

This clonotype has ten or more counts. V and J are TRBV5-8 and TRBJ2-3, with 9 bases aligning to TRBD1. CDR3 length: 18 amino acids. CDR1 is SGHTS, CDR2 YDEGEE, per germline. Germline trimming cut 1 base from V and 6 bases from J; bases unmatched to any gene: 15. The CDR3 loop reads CASSLKMAGTGFPDTQYF. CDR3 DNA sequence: TGTGCCAGCAGCTTGAAAATGGCCGGGACAGGGTTTCCGGATACGCAGTATTTT.

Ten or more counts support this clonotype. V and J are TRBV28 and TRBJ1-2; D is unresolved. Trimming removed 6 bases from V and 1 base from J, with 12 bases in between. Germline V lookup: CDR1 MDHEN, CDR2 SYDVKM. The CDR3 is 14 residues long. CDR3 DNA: TGTGCCAGCAGCCCGGCGTCGCTTAACTATGGCTACACCTTC. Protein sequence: CASSPASLNYGYTF.

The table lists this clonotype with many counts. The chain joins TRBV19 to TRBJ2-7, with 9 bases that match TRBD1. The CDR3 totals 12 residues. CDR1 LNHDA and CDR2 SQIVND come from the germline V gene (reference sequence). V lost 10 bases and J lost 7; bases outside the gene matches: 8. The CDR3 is CATKDRGWEQYF. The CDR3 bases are TGTGCCACCAAGGACAGGGGTTGGGAGCAGTACTTC.

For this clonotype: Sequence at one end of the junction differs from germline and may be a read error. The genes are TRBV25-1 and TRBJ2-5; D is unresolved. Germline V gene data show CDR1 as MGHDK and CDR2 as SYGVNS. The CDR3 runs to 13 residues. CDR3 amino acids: CASSASAKETRYF. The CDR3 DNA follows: TGTGCCAGCAGTGCGTCAGCGAAAGAGACCCGGTACTTC.

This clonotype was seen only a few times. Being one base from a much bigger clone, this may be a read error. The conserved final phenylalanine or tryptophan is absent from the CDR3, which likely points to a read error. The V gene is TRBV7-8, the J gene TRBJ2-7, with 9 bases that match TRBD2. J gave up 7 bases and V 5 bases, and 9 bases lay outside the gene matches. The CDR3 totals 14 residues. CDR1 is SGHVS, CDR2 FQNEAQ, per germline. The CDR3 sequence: CASSQLAGPREQYL. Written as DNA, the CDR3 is TGTGCCAGCAGCCAACTAGCGGGCCCTAGGGAGCAGTACCTC.

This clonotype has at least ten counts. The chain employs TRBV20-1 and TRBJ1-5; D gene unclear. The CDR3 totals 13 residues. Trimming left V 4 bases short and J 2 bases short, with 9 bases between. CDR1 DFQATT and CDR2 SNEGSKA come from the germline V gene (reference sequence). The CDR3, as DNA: TGCAGTGCTATTACGCAGGGCAATCAGCCCCAGCATTTT. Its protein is CSAITQGNQPQHF.

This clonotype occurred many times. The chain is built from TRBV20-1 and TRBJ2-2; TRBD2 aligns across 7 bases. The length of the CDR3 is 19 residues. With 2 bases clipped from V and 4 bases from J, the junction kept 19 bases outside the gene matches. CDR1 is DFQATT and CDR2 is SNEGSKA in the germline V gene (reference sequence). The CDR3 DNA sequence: TGCAGTGCTAGAATCTCCTCATCGGGGGGAGCGGGATTCACCGGGGAGCTGTTTTTT. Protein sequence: CSARISSSGGAGFTGELFF.

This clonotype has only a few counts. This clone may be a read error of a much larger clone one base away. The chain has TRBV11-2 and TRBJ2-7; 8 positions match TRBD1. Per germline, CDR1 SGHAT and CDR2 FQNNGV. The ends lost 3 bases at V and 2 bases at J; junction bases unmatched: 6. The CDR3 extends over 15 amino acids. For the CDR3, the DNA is TGTGCCAGCAGCTTGGGGCAGGGGGCTACCTACGAGCAGTACTTC. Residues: CASSLGQGATYEQYF. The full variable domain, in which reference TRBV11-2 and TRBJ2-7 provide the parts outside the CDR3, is EAGVAQSPRYKIIEKRQSVAFWCNPISGHATLYWYQQILGQGPKLLIQFQNNGVVDDSQLPKDRFSAERLKGVDSTLKIQPAKLEDSAVYLCASSLGQGATYEQYFGPGTRLTVT.

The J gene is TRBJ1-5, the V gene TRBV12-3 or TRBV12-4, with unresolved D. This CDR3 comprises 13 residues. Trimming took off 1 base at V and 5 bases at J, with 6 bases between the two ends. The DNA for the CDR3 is TGTGCCAGCAGTTTAGTGGGTTATCAGCCCCAGCATTTT. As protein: CASSLVGYQPQHF.

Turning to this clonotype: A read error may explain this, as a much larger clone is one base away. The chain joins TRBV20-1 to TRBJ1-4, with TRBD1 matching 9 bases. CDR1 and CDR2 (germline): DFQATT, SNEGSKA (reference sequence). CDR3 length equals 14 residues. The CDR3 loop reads CSAVPGQGNEKPFF. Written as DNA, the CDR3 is TGCAGTGCTGTTCCTGGACAGGGGAATGAAAAACCGTTTTTT.

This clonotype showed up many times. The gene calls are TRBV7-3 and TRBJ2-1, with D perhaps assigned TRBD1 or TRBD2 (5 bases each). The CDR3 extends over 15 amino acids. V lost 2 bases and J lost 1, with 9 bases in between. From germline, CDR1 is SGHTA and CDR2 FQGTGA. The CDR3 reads CASSLQRGSYNEQFF. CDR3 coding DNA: TGTGCCAGCAGCTTACAGAGGGGATCCTACAATGAGCAGTTCTTC.

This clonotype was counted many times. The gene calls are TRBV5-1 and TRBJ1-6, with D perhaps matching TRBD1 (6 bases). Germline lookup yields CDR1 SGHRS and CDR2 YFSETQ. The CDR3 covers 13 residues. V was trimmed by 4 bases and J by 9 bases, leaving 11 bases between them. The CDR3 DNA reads TGCGCCAGCAGCCCGGGGGCTGGTTCACCCCTCCACTTT. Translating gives CASSPGAGSPLHF.

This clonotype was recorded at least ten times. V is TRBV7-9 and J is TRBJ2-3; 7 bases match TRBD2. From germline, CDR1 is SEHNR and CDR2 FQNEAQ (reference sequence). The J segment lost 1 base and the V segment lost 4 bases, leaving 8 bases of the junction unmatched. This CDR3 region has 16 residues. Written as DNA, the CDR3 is TGTGCCAGCAGCTCACCGAGCGGGATAGGCACAGATACGCAGTATTTT. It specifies CASSSPSGIGTDTQYF.